In this sample, the clone carrying this T cell receptor (beta chain) turned up many times. Its antigen is as yet unknown. Multiplex PCR amplified the TCR beta CDR3 region. Its first round ran for approximately 11 cycles with 32 V and 13 J primers. TCRdb called the multiplex PCR reads again in MiXCR, with one record for every CDR3 protein. The sample contains some 11,000 distinct CDR3 sequences, 25% to 35% of which appear only once. The data originate from a study of immune heterogeneity within non-small cell lung tumors. Looking at the study overall: There were a few squamous cell carcinomas, approximately 9 non-squamous carcinomas and 1 tumor not otherwise specified. General study points: Local tumor mutational burden correlated moderately but significantly with local T-cell clonality (R roughly 0.34). Largely different high-frequency T-cell receptor beta clonotypes were found between individual patients.

The CDR3 contains 15 residues. CDR1 and CDR2 from the germline V gene are SSHAT and FNYEAQ (reference sequence). With 600 ng used per sample, the template was genomic DNA from bulk tumor. While surgery was under way, several biopsies spaced far apart were taken per primary tumor. Before undergoing curative surgery, patients had newly diagnosed non-small cell lung cancer that was untreated. Sample donors consisted of newly diagnosed non-small cell lung cancer patients who were undergoing surgery with curative intent. The V gene is TRBV7-7, the J gene TRBJ2-2; the match to TRBD2 covers 9 bases. The receptor was isolated from a woman aged 55-69 years with non-small cell lung cancer. The sample taken for sequencing was lung tumor tissue. This CDR3 reads CAVYSGGGHTGELFF. CDR3 bases: TGTGCTGTCTATAGCGGGGGAGGGCACACCGGGGAGCTGTTTTTT.